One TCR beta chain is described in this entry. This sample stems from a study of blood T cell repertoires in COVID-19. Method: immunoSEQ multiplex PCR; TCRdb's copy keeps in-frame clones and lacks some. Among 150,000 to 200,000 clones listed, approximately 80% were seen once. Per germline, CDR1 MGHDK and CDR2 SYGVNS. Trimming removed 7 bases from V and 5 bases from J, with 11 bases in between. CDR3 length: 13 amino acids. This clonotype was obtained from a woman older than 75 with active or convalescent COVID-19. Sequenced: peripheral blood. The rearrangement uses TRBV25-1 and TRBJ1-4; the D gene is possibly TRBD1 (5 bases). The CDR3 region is CASKGVGNEKLFF. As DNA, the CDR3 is TGTGCCAGCAAAGGGGTCGGGAATGAAAAACTGTTTTTT.